Sequencing of this T cell receptor beta chain was carried out in a study of cytomegalovirus exposure and HLA in healthy donors. The study ran its PCR with 60 Vbeta and 13 Jbeta primers. Method: immunoSEQ multiplex PCR; TCRdb's copy keeps in-frame clones and lacks some. The sample contains fewer than 200,000 clones, about 79% of which appear only once. The germline V gene encodes CDR1 MDHEN and CDR2 SYDVKM. Trimming took off 2 bases at V and 7 bases at J, with 14 bases between the two ends. The CDR3 has 14 amino acids. Healthy bone marrow donors supplied every sample. This TCR came from a female donor in good health and CMV-seronegative. The material sequenced was PBMCs. The chain employs TRBV28 and TRBJ1-1; D is perhaps TRBD1 (6 bases). The CDR3 nucleotides are TGTGCCAGCAGTTTAAGGCAGGGGAGGGGTGAAGCTTTCTTT. Protein: CASSLRQGRGEAFF. The whole variable domain, remainder taken from reference TRBV28 and TRBJ1-1, is DVKVTQSSRYLVKRTGEKVFLECVQDMDHENMFWYRQDPGLGLRLIYFSYDVKMKEKGDIPEGYSVSREKKERFSLILESASTNQTSMYLCASSLRQGRGEAFFGQGTRLTVV.